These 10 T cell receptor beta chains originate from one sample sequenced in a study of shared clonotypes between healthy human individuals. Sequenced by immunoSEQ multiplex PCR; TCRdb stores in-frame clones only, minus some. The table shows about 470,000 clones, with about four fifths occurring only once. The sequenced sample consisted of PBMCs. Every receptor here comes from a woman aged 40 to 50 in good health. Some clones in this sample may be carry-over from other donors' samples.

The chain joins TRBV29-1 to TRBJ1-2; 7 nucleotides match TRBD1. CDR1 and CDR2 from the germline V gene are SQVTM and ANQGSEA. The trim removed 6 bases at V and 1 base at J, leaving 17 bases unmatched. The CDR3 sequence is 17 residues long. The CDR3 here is CSVTGLAGGSLNYGYTF. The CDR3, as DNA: TGCAGCGTCACGGGCCTGGCAGGGGGGTCCCTTAACTATGGCTACACCTTC.

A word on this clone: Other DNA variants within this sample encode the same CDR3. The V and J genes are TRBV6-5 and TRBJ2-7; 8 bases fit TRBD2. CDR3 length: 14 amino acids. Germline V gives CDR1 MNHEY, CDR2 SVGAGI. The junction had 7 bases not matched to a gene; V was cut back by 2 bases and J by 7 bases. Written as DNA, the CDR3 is TGTGCCAGCAGTTACGGGACTAGTGGGAGGGAGCAGTACTTC. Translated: CASSYGTSGREQYF.

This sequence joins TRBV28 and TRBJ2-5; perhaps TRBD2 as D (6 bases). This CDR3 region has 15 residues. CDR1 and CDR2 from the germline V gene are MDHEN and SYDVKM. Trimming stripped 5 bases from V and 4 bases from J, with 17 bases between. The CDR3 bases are TGTGCCAGCAGTCTTGGGGCGGGAAGGGGAGAGACCCAGTACTTC. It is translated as CASSLGAGRGETQYF.

CDR3 loop: CASSLVSAGNTIYF. The CDR3 DNA reads TGCGCCAGCAGCTTGGTGTCGGCTGGAAACACCATATATTTT. The V gene is TRBV5-1, the J gene TRBJ1-3; no clear D gene. CDR3 size: 14 residues. The germline V gene encodes CDR1 SGHRS and CDR2 YFSETQ. Trimming took off 0 bases at V and 2 bases at J, with 6 bases between the two ends. The full variable domain, its missing parts supplied by reference TRBV5-1 and TRBJ1-3, is KAGVTQTPRYLIKTRGQQVTLSCSPISGHRSVSWYQQTPGQGLQFLFEYFSETQRNKGNFPGRFSGRQFSNSRSEMNVSTLELGDSALYLCASSLVSAGNTIYFGEGSWLTVV.

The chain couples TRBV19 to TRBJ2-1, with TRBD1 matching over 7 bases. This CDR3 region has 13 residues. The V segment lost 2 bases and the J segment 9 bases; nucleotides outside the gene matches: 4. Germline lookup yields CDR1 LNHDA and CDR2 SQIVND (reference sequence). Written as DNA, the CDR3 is TGTGCCAGTAGTATAAGCCGGGACAGTGAGCAGTTCTTC. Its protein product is CASSISRDSEQFF.

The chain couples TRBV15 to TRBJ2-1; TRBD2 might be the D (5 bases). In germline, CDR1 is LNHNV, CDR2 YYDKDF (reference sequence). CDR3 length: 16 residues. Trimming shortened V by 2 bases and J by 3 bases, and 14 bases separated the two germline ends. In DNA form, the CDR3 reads TGTGCCACCAGCAGATCCCCCCGGGAATACTACAATGAGCAGTTCTTC. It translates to CATSRSPREYYNEQFF.

The CDR3, as DNA: TGTGCCAGCAGCGTAGGGACTAGCACCGAGCAGTACTTC. It encodes CASSVGTSTEQYF. This chain links TRBV9 with TRBJ2-7, with TRBD2 matching over 8 bases. J gave up 6 bases and V 0 bases, and 2 bases lay outside the gene matches. This CDR3 is 13 amino acids long. CDR1 SGDLS and CDR2 YYNGEE come from the germline V gene.

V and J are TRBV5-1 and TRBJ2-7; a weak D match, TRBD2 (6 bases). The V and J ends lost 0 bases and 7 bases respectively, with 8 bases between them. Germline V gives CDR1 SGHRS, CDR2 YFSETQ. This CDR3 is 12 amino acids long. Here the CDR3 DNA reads TGCGCCAGCAGCTTGGCGGGGAGGGAGCAGTACTTC. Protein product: CASSLAGREQYF.

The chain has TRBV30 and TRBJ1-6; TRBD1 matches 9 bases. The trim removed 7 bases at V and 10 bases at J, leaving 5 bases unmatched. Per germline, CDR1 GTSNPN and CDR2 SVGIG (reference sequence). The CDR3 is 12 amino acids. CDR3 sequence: CAYRQGESPLHF. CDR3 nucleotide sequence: TGTGCCTACAGACAGGGGGAATCACCCCTCCACTTT. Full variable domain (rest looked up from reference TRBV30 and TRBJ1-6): SQTIHQWPATLVQPVGSPLSLECTVEGTSNPNLYWYRQAAGRGLQLLFYSVGIGQISSEVPQNLSASRPQDRQFILSSKKLLLSDSGFYLCAYRQGESPLHFGNGTRLTVT.

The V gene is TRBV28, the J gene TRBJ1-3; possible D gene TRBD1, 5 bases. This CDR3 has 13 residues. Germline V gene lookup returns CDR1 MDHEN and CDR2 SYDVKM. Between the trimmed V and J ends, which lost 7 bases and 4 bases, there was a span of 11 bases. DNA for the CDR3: TGTGCCAGCAACCTCCGACAGGGAAACACCATATATTTT. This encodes CASNLRQGNTIYF.